Each of the 20 T cell receptor beta chains below was sequenced from the same sample in a study of siplizumab effects on memory and regulatory T cells. Sequencing used immunoSEQ multiplex PCR; TCRdb keeps in-frame clones, though not all of them. Of tens of thousands of clones in the sample, less than 90% were seen once. What was sequenced was memory CD4+ T cells sorted from blood. Receptor source: a human donor in good health.

J is TRBJ2-7 and V is TRBV5-1; 8 positions agree with TRBD2. The germline V gene has CDR1 SGHRS and CDR2 YFSETQ. V lost 4 bases and J lost 3; bases outside the gene matches: 6. CDR3 size: 14 residues. The CDR3 nucleotides are TGCGCCAGCAGCCCCCAGACTAGCGTCTACGAGCAGTACTTC. As protein: CASSPQTSVYEQYF.

The rearrangement links TRBV4-1 to TRBJ1-5, with D perhaps matching TRBD1 (5 bases). Germline CDR1 is MGHRA and CDR2 is YSYEKL. The V and J ends lost 4 bases and 5 bases respectively, with 18 bases between them. The CDR3 runs 16 residues. CDR3 sequence (DNA): TGCGCCAGCAGCCCCTTCGTGGCGGGGCGGGATCAGCCCCAGCATTTT. Protein sequence: CASSPFVAGRDQPQHF.

The chain joins TRBV7-2 to TRBJ1-2, with D perhaps TRBD1 (6 bases). V lost 4 bases, J lost 9 bases, and 24 bases lay in between. In germline, CDR1 is SGHTA, CDR2 FQGNSA. CDR3 length: 16 amino acids. The CDR3 reads CASSSPRTDPFGSYTF. In nucleotides, the CDR3 is TGTGCCAGCAGCTCTCCCCGGACAGATCCCTTCGGAAGCTACACCTTC. The full variable domain, its missing parts supplied by reference TRBV7-2 and TRBJ1-2, is GAGVSQSPSNKVTEKGKDVELRCDPISGHTALYWYRQSLGQGLEFLIYFQGNSAPDKSGLPSDRFSAERTGGSVSTLTIQRTQQEDSAVYLCASSSPRTDPFGSYTFGSGTRLTVV.

To note about this clone: The junction differs from germline at one of its ends, possibly a read error. The chain links TRBV14 to TRBJ1-1, with D perhaps TRBD1 (6 bases). Germline V gives CDR1 SGHDN, CDR2 FVKESK. The CDR3 is made up of 13 amino acids. The CDR3 protein is CASTQTGRTEAFF. CDR3 DNA: TGTGCCAGCACCCAAACAGGGCGGACTGAAGCTTTCTTT.

The gene calls are TRBV6-1 and TRBJ1-2; D is undetermined. This CDR3 is built from 14 residues. The V and J ends lost 2 bases and 13 bases respectively, with 20 bases between them. In germline, CDR1 is MNHNS, CDR2 SASEGT. CDR3 coding DNA: TGTGCCAGCAGTGAATTCCATACCAGTAGCGGAGGCACCTTC. Translation: CASSEFHTSSGGTF.

This clone came up a few times. This chain links TRBV14 with TRBJ1-2; no clear D. The CDR3 is 15 amino acids. From germline, CDR1 is SGHDN and CDR2 FVKESK. Trimming took 1 base from V and 7 from J, leaving 16 bases between them. CDR3 coding DNA: TGTGCCAGCAGCCAAGGGCAGCTTAGACGGAGTGGCTACACCTTC. Protein sequence: CASSQGQLRRSGYTF. The complete variable domain, with remaining parts taken from reference TRBV14 and TRBJ1-2, reads EAGVTQFPSHSVIEKGQTVTLRCDPISGHDNLYWYRRVMGKEIKFLLHFVKESKQDESGMPNNRFLAERTGGTYSTLKVQPAELEDSGVYFCASSQGQLRRSGYTFGSGTRLTVV.

The chain carries TRBV6-5 and TRBJ2-7, with D possibly being TRBD1 or TRBD2 (5 bases each). CDR1 is MNHEY and CDR2 is SVGAGI in the germline V gene. CDR3 length equals 12 residues. The V end lost 6 bases, the J end lost 3 bases, and 9 bases lay between the germline ends. The DNA of the CDR3 is TGTGCCAGCAGGGGTGGGGGCTACGAGCAGTACTTC. Encoded protein: CASRGGGYEQYF.

The DNA of the CDR3 is TGCGCCAACGACCCGGGACAGGGGTTGGGCATTCAGTACTTC. Translating gives CANDPGQGLGIQYF. The chain recombines TRBV10-1 with TRBJ2-4; TRBD1 matches at 10 bases. Germline CDR1 WNHNN, CDR2 SYGVQD (reference sequence). The trim removed 10 bases at V and 9 bases at J, leaving 12 bases unmatched. There are 14 residues in the CDR3.

The chain couples TRBV4-1 to TRBJ1-2, with D possibly being TRBD1 (5 bases). This CDR3 has 14 amino acids. Germline lookup yields CDR1 MGHRA and CDR2 YSYEKL. V lost 0 bases and J 3 bases, leaving 8 bases between the germline ends. The CDR3 here is CASSQDQGYYGYTF. In DNA form, the CDR3 reads TGCGCCAGCAGCCAAGATCAGGGCTACTATGGCTACACCTTC.

For this clone: Other DNA sequences of this sample code for an identical CDR3. The V call is TRBV5-6, the J call TRBJ1-6; TRBD1 is a possible D gene (6 bases). The length of the CDR3 is 14 residues. V was clipped by 4 bases and J by 4 bases, with 9 bases between them. Germline CDR1 and CDR2: SGHDT and YYEEEE. The CDR3 spells CASSPGQYNSPLHF. CDR3 nucleotides: TGTGCCAGCAGCCCGGGACAATATAATTCACCCCTCCACTTT.

J is TRBJ2-1 and V is TRBV19; TRBD1 matches 10 bases. Germline CDR1 reads LNHDA; CDR2 reads SQIVND (reference sequence). The V gene end was trimmed by 7 bases and the J gene end by 4 bases; junction bases not matched to a gene: 10. The CDR3 is 16 amino acids. The CDR3 nucleotides read TGTGCCAGTAACCCCCCGGGACAGGGGAGGTACAATGAGCAGTTCTTC. Its protein product is CASNPPGQGRYNEQFF.

A single count supports this clone. The chain recombines TRBV14 with TRBJ2-1, with 8 positions matching TRBD2. The CDR3 runs to 15 residues. The germline gives CDR1 SGHDN, CDR2 FVKESK. The V gene end was trimmed by 3 bases and the J gene end by 0 bases; junction bases not matched to a gene: 1. The CDR3 sequence: CASSQGTSSYNEQFF. The CDR3 bases are TGTGCCAGCAGCCAGGGGACTAGCTCCTACAATGAGCAGTTCTTC.

The gene calls are TRBV7-9 and TRBJ1-1; D unclear. Trimming shortened V by 4 bases and J by 2 bases, and 8 bases separated the two germline ends. The CDR3 sequence is 13 residues long. Germline lookup yields CDR1 SEHNR and CDR2 FQNEAQ (reference sequence). The CDR3 reads CASSSWANTEAFF. The CDR3 DNA reads TGTGCCAGCAGCTCCTGGGCAAACACTGAAGCTTTCTTT.

The chain is built from TRBV6-1 and TRBJ2-7; D unclear. CDR1 is MNHNS and CDR2 is SASEGT in the germline V gene. Trimming pared 5 bases from V and 1 base from J, leaving 9 bases between. This CDR3 is 13 amino acids long. CDR3 protein: CASSLGPSYEQYF. DNA for the CDR3: TGTGCCAGCAGTTTAGGGCCGTCCTACGAGCAGTACTTC.

The chain couples TRBV18 to TRBJ2-7, with 8 positions matching TRBD2. The CDR3 has 15 amino acids. Trimming took 5 bases from V and 6 from J; bases not matched to a gene: 12. CDR1 KGHSH and CDR2 LQKENI come from the germline V gene. Here the CDR3 reads CASSSGGGRDGEQYF. CDR3 DNA: TGTGCCAGCTCATCCGGCGGGGGGCGGGACGGCGAGCAGTACTTC.

The chain couples TRBV19 to TRBJ2-7; 16 bases line up with TRBD2. Trimming cost V 5 bases and J 5 bases; bases outside gene matches: 12. Germline V gene lookup returns CDR1 LNHDA and CDR2 SQIVND (reference sequence). This CDR3 has 18 residues. This CDR3 is CASSSSGTSGRARHEQYF. DNA for the CDR3: TGTGCCAGTAGTTCATCCGGGACTAGCGGGAGGGCCAGGCACGAGCAGTACTTC.

The rearrangement uses TRBV29-1 and TRBJ1-2; D is ambiguous. Trimming removed 6 bases at V and 1 base at J, with 6 bases between. The germline gives CDR1 SQVTM, CDR2 ANQGSEA. The CDR3 has 11 residues. CDR3 sequence reads: CSVVINYGYTF. For the CDR3, the DNA is TGCAGCGTGGTTATTAACTATGGCTACACCTTC.

The rearrangement uses TRBV29-1 and TRBJ2-3; no firm D call. The CDR3 is 13 amino acids. Germline-derived CDR1 and CDR2 are SQVTM and ANQGSEA. V lost 7 bases and J lost 4, with 15 bases in between. Here the CDR3 reads CSARSGVADTQYF. The CDR3 DNA is TGCAGCGCCCGTAGTGGGGTTGCAGATACGCAGTATTTT.

This clone was detected once. The chain combines TRBV18 with TRBJ2-5; D remains ambiguous. Germline values: CDR1 KGHSH, CDR2 LQKENI. This CDR3 comprises 13 residues. V was pared by 4 bases and J by 2 bases, with 8 bases between. The CDR3 nucleotides are TGTGCCAGCTCACTCACAGAACAAGAGACCCAGTACTTC. Protein product: CASSLTEQETQYF.

The genes are TRBV5-1 and TRBJ1-5; tentatively, D is TRBD1 (6 bases). The ends were cut back, 4 bases at V and 6 bases at J, with 17 bases in the middle. The CDR3 spans 15 residues. Germline-derived CDR1 and CDR2 are SGHRS and YFSETQ. CDR3 sequence (DNA): TGCGCCAGCAGCCCTGGGGGCGGGGACGTTCAGCCCCAGCATTTT. It translates to CASSPGGGDVQPQHF.